The following is a T cell receptor (beta chain) sequence with its context. Its antigen is unidentified. Only in-frame clones appear in the TCRdb table, and some are missing; sequencing was by immunoSEQ multiplex PCR. Seen here are approximately 99,000 clones, around 88% observed once, and the top ten hold 4.9%. Germline values: CDR1 MNHNS, CDR2 SASEGT. Trimming left V 6 bases short and J 7 bases short, with 18 bases between. CDR3 length equals 14 residues. The data belong to a study of radiotherapy plus CTLA-4 blockade in lung cancer. For the study at large: There were objective responses in approximately 19% of patients, and roughly 33% had disease control.

Whole-study findings and limits: TCR clones originating in tumors grew in number in blood after radiotherapy plus ipilimumab.

It was focal radiation plus CTLA-4 blockade with ipilimumab that patients with chemo-refractory metastatic non-small-cell lung cancer received. The rearrangement uses TRBV6-1 and TRBJ1-2; the D gene is possibly TRBD1 (6 bases). This sequence originates from a human donor with non-small cell lung cancer that progressed on radiotherapy plus ipilimumab. The sequences come from peripheral blood, collected from a patient treated with radiotherapy plus ipilimumab. CDR3: CASSQSGGRFGYTF. The CDR3 DNA is TGTGCCAGCAGCCAGAGCGGGGGGCGTTTTGGCTACACCTTC.